A single sample gave rise to the 32 T cell receptor beta chains below, sequenced in a study of OX40 agonist ivuxolimab in advanced cancers. TCRdb's copy holds only in-frame clones and misses some; the assay was immunoSEQ multiplex PCR. The top ten clones hold under 15% of a sample with more than 35,000 clones, approximately 80% of them seen once. The sequencing here drew on CD4+ or CD8+ T cells sorted from blood, taken in a trial of the OX40 agonist ivuxolimab. The receptors here all came from an adult with an advanced solid tumor such as melanoma, head and neck, liver or kidney cancer.

The chain carries TRBV28 and TRBJ2-5; 11 nucleotides match TRBD2. This CDR3 contains 14 residues. Unmatched junction bases numbered 9, after V lost 5 bases and J lost 10 bases. Germline values: CDR1 MDHEN, CDR2 SYDVKM. CDR3 in amino acids: CASSLAGGRDHQYF. CDR3 sequence (DNA): TGTGCCAGCAGTCTAGCGGGAGGCCGGGACCACCAGTACTTC.

This chain's CDR3 is CASQGPQGNEQFF. CDR3 nucleotide sequence: TGTGCCAGCCAGGGACCGCAGGGCAATGAGCAGTTCTTC. V gene TRBV6-5 combines with J gene TRBJ2-1; either TRBD1 or TRBD2 may fit D (5 bases each). The CDR3 is 13 residues long. Trimming took 8 bases from V and 6 from J, leaving 14 bases between them. The germline V gene has CDR1 MNHEY and CDR2 SVGAGI.

This clone has a handful of counts. The gene calls are TRBV6-5 and TRBJ2-3; 10 nucleotides agree with TRBD2. The CDR3 extends over 15 amino acids. V trimming: 8 bases; J trimming: 2 bases; junction bases outside the gene matches: 7. Germline lookup yields CDR1 MNHEY and CDR2 SVGAGI. The CDR3 here is CASGLAVESTDTQYF. For the CDR3, the DNA is TGTGCCAGCGGACTAGCGGTAGAGTCCACAGATACGCAGTATTTT.

V usage is TRBV7-2 and J usage is TRBJ1-5; D is undetermined. Germline CDR1 SGHTA, CDR2 FQGNSA. V was cut by 4 bases and J by 5 bases, with 12 bases left in between. The CDR3 has 14 residues. The CDR3 loop reads CASSSDAWDQPQHF. For the CDR3, the DNA is TGTGCCAGCAGCTCGGACGCCTGGGATCAGCCCCAGCATTTT.

Concerning this clone itself: At one boundary the junction diverges from the germline segment, which might be a read error. V gene TRBV5-1 combines with J gene TRBJ2-7; no reliable D call. This CDR3 comprises 14 residues. Germline V CDR1 and CDR2: SGHRS, YFSETQ. DNA of the CDR3: TGTGCCAGCACCCTGTGGGGAAATAACTACGAGCAGTACTTC. Translating it yields CASTLWGNNYEQYF. Supplemented by reference TRBV5-1 and TRBJ2-7, the full variable domain reads KAGVTQTPRYLIKTRGQQVTLSCSPISGHRSVSWYQQTPGQGLQFLFEYFSETQRNKGNFPGRFSGRQFSNSRSEMNVSTLELGDSALYLCASTLWGNNYEQYFGPGTRLTVT.

A note on this clone: Other DNA sequences of this sample code for an identical CDR3. CDR3 protein: CASSLGLAGVNEQFF. The CDR3 DNA follows: TGTGCCAGCTCACTGGGACTAGCGGGAGTGAATGAGCAGTTCTTC. This chain joins TRBV18 and TRBJ2-1; 14 nucleotides match TRBD2. The CDR3 contains 15 residues. Germline V lookup: CDR1 KGHSH, CDR2 LQKENI. J gave up 7 bases and V 4 bases, and 3 bases lay outside the gene matches.

The chain combines TRBV5-4 with TRBJ2-7; 10 bases align to TRBD2. The length of the CDR3 is 18 residues. J gave up 6 bases and V 0 bases, and 15 bases lay outside the gene matches. The germline gives CDR1 SGHNT, CDR2 YYREEE (reference sequence). The DNA for the CDR3 is TGTGCCAGCAGCTTGGGGGGCAGCGGGAGGGCCCAGACGGGCGAGCAGTACTTC. Translated, it gives CASSLGGSGRAQTGEQYF.

This clone was found a few times. Written as DNA, the CDR3 is TGTGCCAGCAGCTCCCAAGCCTTAGGGGGGACTGAAGCTTTCTTT. This encodes CASSSQALGGTEAFF. This rearrangement joins TRBV2 to TRBJ1-1; D perhaps matches TRBD1 (6 bases). Germline V lookup: CDR1 SNHLY, CDR2 FYNNEI. Between the trimmed V and J ends, which lost 6 bases and 5 bases, there was a span of 19 bases. This CDR3 is built from 15 residues.

This chain joins TRBV7-3 and TRBJ2-5; 9 bases map to TRBD2. This CDR3 is built from 15 residues. The germline V gene encodes CDR1 SGHTA and CDR2 FQGTGA. Unmatched junction bases numbered 4, after V lost 0 bases and J lost 5 bases. In DNA form, the CDR3 reads TGTGCCAGCAGCTTAACTAGCGGGAGTTTGGAGACCCAGTACTTC. Translated: CASSLTSGSLETQYF.

The V call is TRBV18, the J call TRBJ2-2, with 10 bases that match TRBD1. Looked up from germline, CDR1 is KGHSH and CDR2 is LQKENI. CDR3 length: 15 residues. V was pared by 4 bases and J by 7 bases, with 6 bases of the junction left unmatched. The CDR3 bases are TGTGCCAGCTCACGTCGACAGGGGGCCGGCGGGGAGCTGTTTTTT. Its protein product is CASSRRQGAGGELFF.

The chain links TRBV5-1 to TRBJ1-2; no reliable D call. Germline V CDR1 and CDR2: SGHRS, YFSETQ. Trimming shortened V by 0 bases and J by 5 bases, and 17 bases separated the two germline ends. The CDR3 has 16 amino acids. The CDR3 bases are TGCGCCAGCAGCTTGGATGGGCGATCGTTGGGGTATGGCTACACCTTC. Translation: CASSLDGRSLGYGYTF.

This chain uses TRBV27 with TRBJ2-7; 10 bases are a match to TRBD2. V dropped 3 bases and J dropped 2; count of bases not matched to a gene: 7. Looked up from germline, CDR1 is MNHEY and CDR2 is SMNVEV (reference sequence). The CDR3 covers 16 residues. CDR3 nucleotide sequence: TGTGCCAGCAGTTTGAGGACTAGCGGTAGGACCTACGAGCAGTACTTC. It yields the protein CASSLRTSGRTYEQYF.

This clone has a single count. CDR3 DNA: TGTGCCTGGAGTGTCGGGGTCCCACTTAGCTACACCTTC. This codes for CAWSVGVPLSYTF. The chain is built from TRBV30 and TRBJ1-2; D uncertain. The CDR3 runs 13 residues. V lost 0 bases and J lost 9, with 14 bases in between. Germline CDR1 and CDR2: GTSNPN and SVGIG (reference sequence).

The chain links TRBV28 to TRBJ1-2; D unclear. Germline assignment: CDR1 MDHEN and CDR2 SYDVKM. This CDR3 is built from 13 residues. The V and J ends lost 1 base and 8 bases respectively, with 11 bases between them. The DNA of the CDR3 is TGTGCCAGCAGTTTATTCGGGCCCCGGGGCTACACCTTC. Its translation is CASSLFGPRGYTF.

In its sample, this clone ranks as medium-sized. The rearrangement joins TRBV2 to TRBJ2-5; 9 bases fit TRBD2. Unmatched junction bases numbered 6, after V lost 4 bases and J lost 3 bases. The CDR3 is 15 residues long. The germline V gene encodes CDR1 SNHLY and CDR2 FYNNEI. The CDR3 region is CASSAPERGEETQYF. The CDR3 nucleotides are TGTGCCAGCAGTGCCCCGGAGCGGGGGGAAGAGACCCAGTACTTC.

This chain links TRBV7-6 with TRBJ2-7; D ambiguous. The CDR3 runs 11 residues. Germline assignment: CDR1 SGHVS and CDR2 FNYEAQ. Trimming took off 5 bases at V and 3 bases at J, with 5 bases between the two ends. CDR3 amino acids: CASSDDYEQYF. For the CDR3, the DNA is TGTGCCAGCAGCGATGACTACGAGCAGTACTTC. The whole variable domain, filled in from reference TRBV7-6 and TRBJ2-7, reads GAGVSQSPRYKVTKRGQDVALRCDPISGHVSLYWYRQALGQGPEFLTYFNYEAQQDKSGLPNDRFSAERPEGSISTLTIQRTEQRDSAMYRCASSDDYEQYFGPGTRLTVT.

V and J are TRBV19 and TRBJ1-5; no firm D call. Between the trimmed V and J ends, which lost 3 bases and 1 base, there was a span of 4 bases. CDR1 is LNHDA, CDR2 SQIVND, per germline (reference sequence). The CDR3 extends over 13 amino acids. CDR3 sequence reads: CASSIESNQPQHF. For the CDR3, the DNA is TGTGCCAGTAGTATTGAGAGCAATCAGCCCCAGCATTTT.

This sequence joins TRBV4-1 and TRBJ2-1, with D uncertain. The CDR3 has 14 amino acids. Deletions cut 1 base from V and 7 bases from J, with 11 bases between. Germline V CDR1 and CDR2: MGHRA, YSYEKL. DNA of the CDR3: TGCGCCAGCAGCCAAGTTTATAAGGGTAATGAGCAGTTCTTC. Protein product: CASSQVYKGNEQFF.

The CDR3 DNA reads TGTGCCAGCAGTGAGGGACTAGCATACAATGAGCAGTTCTTC. This codes for CASSEGLAYNEQFF. This chain joins TRBV2 and TRBJ2-1; TRBD2 matches at 9 bases. There are 14 residues in the CDR3. Germline V gene lookup returns CDR1 SNHLY and CDR2 FYNNEI. V lost 3 bases, J lost 4 bases, and 1 base stayed unmatched. Supplemented by reference TRBV2 and TRBJ2-1, the full variable domain reads EPEVTQTPSHQVTQMGQEVILRCVPISNHLYFYWYRQILGQKVEFLVSFYNNEISEKSEIFDDQFSVERPDGSNFTLKIRSTKLEDSAMYFCASSEGLAYNEQFFGPGTRLTVL.

The chain has TRBV19 and TRBJ1-1, with TRBD1 matching over 9 bases. The J segment lost 4 bases and the V segment lost 3 bases, leaving 6 bases of the junction unmatched. The germline CDR1 and CDR2 sequences are LNHDA and SQIVND (reference sequence). The CDR3 totals 15 residues. Written as DNA, the CDR3 is TGTGCCAGTAGTATCACAGGGGGCGCCGGCACTGAAGCTTTCTTT. This codes for CASSITGGAGTEAFF.

This chain uses TRBV5-1 with TRBJ2-2; 8 bases are a match to TRBD1. J gave up 1 base and V 5 bases, and 4 bases lay outside the gene matches. CDR1 SGHRS and CDR2 YFSETQ come from the germline V gene. The CDR3 totals 15 residues. CDR3 residues: CASSFDRGNTGELFF. The CDR3 coding sequence is TGCGCCAGCAGTTTCGACAGGGGGAACACCGGGGAGCTGTTTTTT. Complete variable domain (other parts from reference TRBV5-1 and TRBJ2-2): KAGVTQTPRYLIKTRGQQVTLSCSPISGHRSVSWYQQTPGQGLQFLFEYFSETQRNKGNFPGRFSGRQFSNSRSEMNVSTLELGDSALYLCASSFDRGNTGELFFGEGSRLTVL.

This chain connects TRBV28 to TRBJ1-2, with D maybe TRBD1 (5 bases). V lost 4 bases to trimming and J lost 6 bases, with 12 bases between them. Germline lookup yields CDR1 MDHEN and CDR2 SYDVKM. The CDR3 is made up of 13 amino acids. Written as DNA, the CDR3 is TGTGCCAGCAGTTCCGGGACGCTCCATGGCTACACCTTC. Translation gives CASSSGTLHGYTF.

The chain couples TRBV7-6 to TRBJ1-2; D is undetermined. This CDR3 region has 14 residues. V was pared by 3 bases and J by 7 bases, with 15 bases between. The germline CDR1 and CDR2 sequences are SGHVS and FNYEAQ. The CDR3 nucleotides read TGTGCCAGCAGCTTGACCGCCGGAAGGGTTGGCTACACCTTC. Encoded protein: CASSLTAGRVGYTF.

This chain uses TRBV18 with TRBJ2-2; 9 positions match TRBD1. Germline CDR1 is KGHSH and CDR2 is LQKENI. This CDR3 has 16 amino acids. Trimming at V came to 8 bases and at J to 6 bases, leaving 13 bases not matched to a gene. The CDR3 loop is CASRDVTGGSAGELFF. CDR3 nucleotides: TGTGCCAGCCGTGACGTGACAGGGGGTTCAGCCGGGGAGCTGTTTTTT.

The chain joins TRBV18 to TRBJ1-2; D perhaps matches TRBD1 (5 bases). The CDR3 sequence is 13 residues long. Germline V CDR1 and CDR2: KGHSH, LQKENI. V was clipped by 3 bases and J by 3 bases, with 8 bases between them. The CDR3 region is CASSPQGDYGYTF. Written as DNA, the CDR3 is TGTGCCAGCTCACCGCAGGGAGACTATGGCTACACCTTC.

The chain couples TRBV7-9 to TRBJ2-5, with 7 nucleotides matching TRBD1. The CDR3 is made up of 15 amino acids. After removal of 0 bases from V and 1 base from J, the junction contained 2 bases not matched to a gene. Looked up from germline, CDR1 is SEHNR and CDR2 is FQNEAQ (reference sequence). The CDR3 sequence: CASSLARQGQETQYF. The CDR3 DNA reads as TGTGCCAGCAGCTTAGCCCGACAGGGCCAAGAGACCCAGTACTTC.

This clone was counted only a few times. This chain uses TRBV9 with TRBJ2-5; D is ambiguous. Germline V CDR1 and CDR2: SGDLS, YYNGEE. V lost 4 bases and J lost 2, with 9 bases in between. This CDR3 spans 13 amino acids. The CDR3 DNA reads as TGTGCCAGCAGCCCCCCTAATCAAGAGACCCAGTACTTC. It specifies CASSPPNQETQYF.

The chain has TRBV19 and TRBJ2-3; D perhaps matches TRBD1 (5 bases). CDR1 is LNHDA and CDR2 is SQIVND in the germline V gene (reference sequence). V was cut by 0 bases and J by 2 bases, with 18 bases left in between. The CDR3 totals 18 residues. As DNA, the CDR3 is TGTGCCAGTAGTATAGATCGGTATAGCAGGACATCCACAGATACGCAGTATTTT. Translation: CASSIDRYSRTSTDTQYF.

Concerning this clone: At the DNA level, this CDR3 is encoded by other sequences in the same sample as well. The rearrangement joins TRBV5-1 to TRBJ1-6, with D perhaps matching TRBD1 (5 bases). CDR1 SGHRS and CDR2 YFSETQ come from the germline V gene. V was cut by 0 bases and J by 7 bases, with 11 bases left in between. The CDR3 sequence is 15 residues long. CDR3 in DNA: TGCGCCAGCAGCTTGGGTGGGACGGGAAATTCACCCCTCCACTTT. Its translation: CASSLGGTGNSPLHF.

This clone was found once. The chain combines TRBV7-9 with TRBJ2-2; 9 bases match TRBD1. Germline V gene data show CDR1 as SEHNR and CDR2 as FQNEAQ (reference sequence). J gave up 3 bases and V 5 bases, and 4 bases lay outside the gene matches. The CDR3 contains 15 residues. CDR3 nucleotides: TGTGCCAGCAGCCCGGGACAGGGCGACACCGGGGAGCTGTTTTTT. It specifies CASSPGQGDTGELFF.

This clone turned up a few times. The V and J genes are TRBV7-8 and TRBJ2-5, with unresolved D. Germline V gene sequence: CDR1 SGHVS, CDR2 FQNEAQ. CDR3 length: 15 amino acids. V shed 5 bases and J shed 3 bases, with 16 bases lying between them. The CDR3 here is CASSMLGSWEETQYF. The CDR3 nucleotides are TGTGCCAGCAGCATGCTGGGATCGTGGGAAGAGACCCAGTACTTC.

The chain recombines TRBV15 with TRBJ1-2, with D possibly TRBD1 on 6 matching bases. Trimming removed 5 bases from V and 6 bases from J, with 16 bases in between. This CDR3 is built from 14 residues. Germline values: CDR1 LNHNV, CDR2 YYDKDF (reference sequence). The CDR3 sequence is CATSARGGADGYTF. CDR3 bases: TGTGCCACCAGCGCCCGAGGGGGGGCCGATGGCTACACCTTC.